This paragraph reports one T cell receptor beta chain. The antigen is undetermined. Conventional CD4 T cells were sorted as CD4+CD127+ cells. Germline V gives CDR1 SGHKS, CDR2 YYEKEE (reference sequence). This CDR3 has 15 amino acids. V shed 4 bases and J shed 2 bases, with 16 bases lying between them. These data belong to a study of B cell selection in AIRE deficiency. Study-level points and caveats: Of 3,000 to 4,500 shared Treg TCRbeta sequences, over 25% were healthy-only, 9.3% patient-only. Shorter CDR3s marked shared Treg sequences, biased toward few non-templated insertions.

Sequenced by immunoSEQ multiplex PCR; TCRdb stores in-frame clones only, minus some. The sample records about 25,000 clones, around 95% being singletons. The sequencing input was CD4+CD127+ conventional T cells sorted from PBMCs. The V and J genes are TRBV5-5 and TRBJ2-7, with a possible D match to TRBD2 (6 bases). The clonotype comes from a human donor in good health. The CDR3 spells CASSERQGGPYEQYF. DNA of the CDR3: TGTGCCAGCAGCGAACGGCAGGGAGGACCCTACGAGCAGTACTTC. The full variable domain, rest sourced from reference TRBV5-5 and TRBJ2-7, is DAGVTQSPTHLIKTRGQQVTLRCSPISGHKSVSWYQQVLGQGPQFIFQYYEKEERGRGNFPDRFSARQFPNYSSELNVNALLLGDSALYLCASSERQGGPYEQYFGPGTRLTVT.